This T cell receptor (beta chain) was captured by sequencing in a study of blood T cell repertoires in COVID-19. Study-wide background: Samples came from the United States, Italy and Spain, spanning acute and convalescent COVID-19.

Original processing notes: Amplification of reference gene primers provided the estimated nucleated cell counts. Data came from immunoSEQ multiplex PCR; TCRdb stores just in-frame clones and leaves some out. From that table come the V and J calls and clone size; the DNA was used to work out D and trimming. The table lists about 140,000 clones, roughly four fifths of them singletons. CDR1 and CDR2 from the germline V gene are DFQATT and SNEGSKA (reference sequence). V trimming: 3 bases; J trimming: 5 bases; junction bases outside the gene matches: 7. There are 13 residues in the CDR3. Material for sequencing was peripheral blood. The sequence came from a human donor in a cohort sampled during active COVID-19. This chain uses TRBV20-1 with TRBJ2-7; TRBD1 matches at 7 bases. CDR3 amino acids: CSASNQGVNEQYF. DNA for the CDR3: TGCAGTGCTAGTAACCAGGGGGTGAACGAGCAGTACTTC.